The entry that follows covers one T cell receptor (beta chain) sequence. What it binds is not known. Trimming cost V 8 bases and J 6 bases, with 14 bases left between them. From germline, CDR1 is SEHNR and CDR2 FQNEAQ (reference sequence). CDR3 length: 12 residues. The data originate from a study of T-cell reconstitution after alpha-beta-depleted transplantation in children. Study results and caveats: Approximately two months post-transplant, alpha-beta T cells reportedly originated from several hundred expanded graft clones. Some patients owed their high day-60 TCRbeta diversity to surviving recipient T cells and thymic progenitors. Hyperexpanded clones declined; after one year, newly produced T cells mostly supplied diversity.

This sample's TCRbeta library carried unique molecular identifier barcodes. Via MiXCR, TCRdb re-called the PCR reads, giving one row per CDR3 protein. This table holds about 1,000,000 distinct CDR3 sequences, roughly 29% found once. The clonotype comes from a boy under three years old who had a stem cell transplant for SCID, so the T cells may come from the graft donor. The material sequenced was PBMCs, mostly from graft donor cells, taken 360 days after TCRalphabeta/CD19-depleted stem cell transplant. V usage is TRBV7-9 and J usage is TRBJ2-7; D is perhaps TRBD1 (5 bases). DNA for the CDR3: TGTGCCAGCCGACCGTGGGGCGCCGAGCAGTACTTC. It specifies CASRPWGAEQYF.